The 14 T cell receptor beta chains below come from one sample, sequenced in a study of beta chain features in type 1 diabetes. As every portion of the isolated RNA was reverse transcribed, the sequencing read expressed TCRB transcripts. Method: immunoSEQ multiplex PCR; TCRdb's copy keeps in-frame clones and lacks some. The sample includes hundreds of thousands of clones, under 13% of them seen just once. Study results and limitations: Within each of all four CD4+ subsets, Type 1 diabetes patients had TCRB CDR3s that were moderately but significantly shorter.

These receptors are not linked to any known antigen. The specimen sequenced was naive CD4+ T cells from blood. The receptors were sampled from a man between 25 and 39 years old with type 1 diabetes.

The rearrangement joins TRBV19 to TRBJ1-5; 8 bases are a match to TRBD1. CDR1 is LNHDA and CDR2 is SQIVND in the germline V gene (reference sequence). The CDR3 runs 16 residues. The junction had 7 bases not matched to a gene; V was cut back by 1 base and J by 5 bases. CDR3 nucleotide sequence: TGTGCCAGTAGTATAGCCCGGGACAGGAGACATCAGCCCCAGCATTTT. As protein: CASSIARDRRHQPQHF.

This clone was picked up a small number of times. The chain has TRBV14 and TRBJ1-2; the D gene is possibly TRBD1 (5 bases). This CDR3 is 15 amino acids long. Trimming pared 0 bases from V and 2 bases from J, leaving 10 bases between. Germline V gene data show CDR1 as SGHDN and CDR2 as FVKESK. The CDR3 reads CASSQEPGPNYGYTF. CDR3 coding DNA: TGTGCCAGCAGCCAAGAACCAGGGCCCAACTATGGCTACACCTTC.

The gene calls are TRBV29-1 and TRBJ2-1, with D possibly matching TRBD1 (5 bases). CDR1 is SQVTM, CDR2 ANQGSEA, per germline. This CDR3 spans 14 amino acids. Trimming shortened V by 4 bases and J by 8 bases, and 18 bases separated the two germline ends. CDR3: CSVGTNPGSDEQFF. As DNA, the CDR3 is TGCAGCGTTGGCACCAACCCAGGGTCCGATGAGCAGTTCTTC.

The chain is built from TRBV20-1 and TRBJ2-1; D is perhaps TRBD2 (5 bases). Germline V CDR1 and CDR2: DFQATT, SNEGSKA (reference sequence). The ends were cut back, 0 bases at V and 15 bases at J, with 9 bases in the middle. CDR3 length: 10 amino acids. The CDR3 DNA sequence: TGCAGTGCTAGAGATAATGGACTGTTCTTC. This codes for CSARDNGLFF.

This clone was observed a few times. CDR3 sequence reads: CASRGTGQSYEQYF. The CDR3 DNA follows: TGTGCCAGCAGGGGGACGGGACAGAGCTACGAGCAGTACTTC. The chain is built from TRBV5-6 and TRBJ2-7; TRBD1 agrees at 7 bases. Germline V gives CDR1 SGHDT, CDR2 YYEEEE. The CDR3 runs to 14 residues. V trimming: 5 bases; J trimming: 3 bases; junction bases outside the gene matches: 8.

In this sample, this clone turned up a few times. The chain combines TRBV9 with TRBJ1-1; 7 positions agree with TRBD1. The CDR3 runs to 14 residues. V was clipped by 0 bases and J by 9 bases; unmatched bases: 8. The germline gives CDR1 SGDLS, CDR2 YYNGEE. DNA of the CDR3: TGTGCCAGCAGCGTAGCTTTGTGGGACAGAAAAGCTTTCTTT. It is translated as CASSVALWDRKAFF. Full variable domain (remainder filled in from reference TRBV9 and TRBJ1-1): DSGVTQTPKHLITATGQRVTLRCSPRSGDLSVYWYQQSLDQGLQFLIQYYNGEERAKGNILERFSAQQFPDLHSELNLSSLELGDSALYFCASSVALWDRKAFFGQGTRLTVV.

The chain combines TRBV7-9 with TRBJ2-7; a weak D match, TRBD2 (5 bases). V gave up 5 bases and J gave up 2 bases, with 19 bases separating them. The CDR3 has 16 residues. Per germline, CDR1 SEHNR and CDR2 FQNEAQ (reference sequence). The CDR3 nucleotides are TGTGCCAGCAGCCCTGAGGGCGCGGGTATACCCTACGAGCAGTACTTC. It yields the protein CASSPEGAGIPYEQYF.

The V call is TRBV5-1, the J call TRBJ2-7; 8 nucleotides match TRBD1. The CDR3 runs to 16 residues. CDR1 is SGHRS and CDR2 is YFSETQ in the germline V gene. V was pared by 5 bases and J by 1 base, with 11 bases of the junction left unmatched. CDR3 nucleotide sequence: TGCGCCAGCAGTTCCGGTGGGACAGGTCTTTCCTACGAGCAGTACTTC. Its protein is CASSSGGTGLSYEQYF.

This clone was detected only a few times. CDR3 sequence: CASSLSWATTEAFF. The DNA of the CDR3 is TGTGCCAGCAGCTTAAGTTGGGCTACCACTGAAGCTTTCTTT. This chain uses TRBV7-2 with TRBJ1-1; D is uncertain. The CDR3 spans 14 residues. Germline V gives CDR1 SGHTA, CDR2 FQGNSA. Trimming removed 2 bases from V and 4 bases from J, with 11 bases in between. Using reference TRBV7-2 and TRBJ1-1 for the parts outside the CDR3, the full variable domain is GAGVSQSPSNKVTEKGKDVELRCDPISGHTALYWYRQSLGQGLEFLIYFQGNSAPDKSGLPSDRFSAERTGGSVSTLTIQRTQQEDSAVYLCASSLSWATTEAFFGQGTRLTVV.

CDR3 sequence reads: CASSLNRGDSPLHF. DNA of the CDR3: TGTGCCAGCAGCTTGAACAGGGGCGACTCACCCCTCCACTTT. The J gene is TRBJ1-6, the V gene TRBV5-4, with TRBD1 matching over 7 bases. The CDR3 consists of 14 residues. The germline gives CDR1 SGHNT, CDR2 YYREEE (reference sequence). V trimming: 1 base; J trimming: 10 bases; junction bases outside the gene matches: 5.

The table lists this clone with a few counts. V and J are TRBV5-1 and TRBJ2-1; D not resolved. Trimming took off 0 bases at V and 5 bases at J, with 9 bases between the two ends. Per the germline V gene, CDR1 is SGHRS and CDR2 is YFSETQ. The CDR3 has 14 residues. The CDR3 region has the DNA TGCGCCAGCAGCTTGGCGGTAGCAGACAATGAGCAGTTCTTC. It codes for CASSLAVADNEQFF. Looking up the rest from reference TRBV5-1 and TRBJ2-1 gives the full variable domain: KAGVTQTPRYLIKTRGQQVTLSCSPISGHRSVSWYQQTPGQGLQFLFEYFSETQRNKGNFPGRFSGRQFSNSRSEMNVSTLELGDSALYLCASSLAVADNEQFFGPGTRLTVL.

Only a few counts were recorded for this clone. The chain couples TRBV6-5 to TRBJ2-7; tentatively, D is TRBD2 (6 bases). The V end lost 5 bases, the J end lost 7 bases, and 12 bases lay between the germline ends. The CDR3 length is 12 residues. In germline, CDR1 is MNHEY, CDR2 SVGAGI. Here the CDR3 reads CASSPVGGEQYF. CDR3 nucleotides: TGTGCCAGCAGTCCGGTAGGAGGGGAGCAGTACTTC.

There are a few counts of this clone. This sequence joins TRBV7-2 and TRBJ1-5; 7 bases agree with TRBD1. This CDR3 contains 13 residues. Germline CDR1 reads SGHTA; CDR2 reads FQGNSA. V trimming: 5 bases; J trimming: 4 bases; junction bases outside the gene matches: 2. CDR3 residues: CASSRQGNQPQHF. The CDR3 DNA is TGTGCCAGCAGCCGACAGGGTAATCAGCCCCAGCATTTT. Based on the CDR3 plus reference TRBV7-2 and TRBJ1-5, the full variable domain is GAGVSQSPSNKVTEKGKDVELRCDPISGHTALYWYRQSLGQGLEFLIYFQGNSAPDKSGLPSDRFSAERTGGSVSTLTIQRTQQEDSAVYLCASSRQGNQPQHFGDGTRLSIL.

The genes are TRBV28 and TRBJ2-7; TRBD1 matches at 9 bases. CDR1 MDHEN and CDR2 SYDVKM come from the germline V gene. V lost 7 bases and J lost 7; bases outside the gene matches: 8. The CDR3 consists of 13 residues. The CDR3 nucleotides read TGTGCCAGCAACTCCGGGACAGGGAGGGAGCAGTACTTC. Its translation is CASNSGTGREQYF.